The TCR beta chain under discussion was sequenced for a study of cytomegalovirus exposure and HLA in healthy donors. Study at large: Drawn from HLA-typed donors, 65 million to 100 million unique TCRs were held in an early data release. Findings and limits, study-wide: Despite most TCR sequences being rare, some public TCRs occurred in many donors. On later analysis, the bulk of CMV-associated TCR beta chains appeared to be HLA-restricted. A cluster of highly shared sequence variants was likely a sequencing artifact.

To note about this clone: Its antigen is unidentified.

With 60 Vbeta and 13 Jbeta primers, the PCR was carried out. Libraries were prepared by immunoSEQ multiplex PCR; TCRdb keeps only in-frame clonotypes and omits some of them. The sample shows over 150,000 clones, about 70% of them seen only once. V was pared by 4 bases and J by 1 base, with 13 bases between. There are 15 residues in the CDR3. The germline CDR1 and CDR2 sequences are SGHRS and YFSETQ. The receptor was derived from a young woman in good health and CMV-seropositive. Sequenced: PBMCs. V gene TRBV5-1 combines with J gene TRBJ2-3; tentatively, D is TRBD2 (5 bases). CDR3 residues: CASSPVAGRTDTQYF. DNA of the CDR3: TGCGCCAGCAGCCCGGTGGCGGGTCGCACAGATACGCAGTATTTT.